The source of this TCR beta chain is a study of blood T cell repertoires in COVID-19. Study information: Samples came from the United States, Italy and Spain, spanning acute and convalescent COVID-19. Nucleic acid was either cDNA or gDNA, and it came from T cells, B-cell-depleted T cells, or PBMCs.

With 8 bases removed from V and 0 bases from J, the gap between germline ends came to 5 bases. Germline V gene lookup returns CDR1 MNHEY and CDR2 SVGAGI. The CDR3 totals 12 residues. Study processing details: Nucleated cell number was recorded as an estimate derived from reference gene primer amplification. Sequencing was performed with immunoSEQ multiplex PCR; in TCRdb, only in-frame clones are kept and a portion is missing. V, J and clone size derive from that table, while D and trimming were established from the DNA sequence. The repertoire holds around 160,000 clones, roughly 84% seen once, with 4.5% to 6% in the top ten.

This clonotype originated in a woman between 45 and 65 years old who had been exposed to COVID-19. The sequenced material came from PBMCs or T cells enriched from blood (not recorded which). V is TRBV6-5 and J is TRBJ1-5, with D unclear. This CDR3 reads CASQFSNQPQHF. CDR3 DNA: TGTGCCAGCCAATTTAGCAATCAGCCCCAGCATTTT.